This TCR beta chain was identified in a study of blood T cell repertoires in COVID-19. Study summary: The origin of the acute and convalescent COVID-19 samples was the United States, Italy and Spain. PBMCs, B-cell-depleted T cells, or T cells provided the cDNA or gDNA that made up the material.

This CDR3 spans 11 amino acids. Germline lookup yields CDR1 SEHNR and CDR2 FQNEAQ (reference sequence). Trimming removed 2 bases from V and 6 bases from J, with 5 bases in between. TCRdb's table, derived via immunoSEQ multiplex PCR, lists solely in-frame clones and lacks some. Of about 160,000 clones in the sample, 81% were seen once. In terms of age and location, participants ranged from about 18 to 90 years and lived in approximately 24 US areas. This clone was counted only a few times. This CDR3 is also generated by other DNA sequences in the sample. The receptor was isolated from a middle-aged woman with acute COVID-19. The V gene is TRBV7-9, the J gene TRBJ2-7; D call uncertain. Sequencing was carried out using PBMCs or T cells enriched from blood (not recorded which). The CDR3 DNA reads as TGTGCCAGCAGCTTATCCGGCGAGCAGTACTTC. Its translation: CASSLSGEQYF. The complete variable domain, with remaining parts taken from reference TRBV7-9 and TRBJ2-7, reads DTGVSQNPRHKITKRGQNVTFRCDPISEHNRLYWYRQTLGQGPEFLTYFQNEAQLEKSRLLSDRFSAERPKGSFSTLEIQRTEQGDSAMYLCASSLSGEQYFGPGTRLTVT.